The next 7 T cell receptor beta chains were all read from a single sample in a study of graft-versus-host responses after intestinal transplantation. No cognate antigen is known for these TCRs. Produced via immunoSEQ multiplex PCR; TCRdb's table is partial and in-frame only. The sample includes 85,000 to 110,000 clones, roughly 93% of them seen just once. The material sequenced was unstimulated CD8+ T cells sorted from spleen or lymph node cells, taken before intestinal transplant. Receptors were obtained from a human donor who received an intestinal transplant.

The chain is built from TRBV7-9 and TRBJ1-2; D is unresolved. Germline loops: CDR1 SEHNR, CDR2 FQNEAQ (reference sequence). The CDR3 is 13 residues long. Trimming took off 5 bases at V and 3 bases at J, with 10 bases between the two ends. The CDR3 sequence is CASSGSRDYGYTF. Here the CDR3 DNA reads TGTGCCAGCAGCGGCTCAAGGGACTATGGCTACACCTTC.

The chain is built from TRBV23-1 and TRBJ2-7; 7 nucleotides agree with TRBD2. TRBV23-1 is given ORF status, its function remaining uncertain. The CDR3 consists of 16 residues. The J segment lost 2 bases and the V segment lost 1 base, leaving 8 bases of the junction unmatched. This CDR3 is CASSQWASGNTYEQYF. DNA for the CDR3: TGCGCCAGCAGTCAATGGGCCAGCGGGAATACCTACGAGCAGTACTTC.

In DNA form, the CDR3 reads TGTGCCAGCAGCTTTAGTTCGACAGGCCACTTCTACGAGCAGTACTTC. Its protein product is CASSFSSTGHFYEQYF. The genes are TRBV7-7 and TRBJ2-7, with D maybe TRBD1 (6 bases). This CDR3 comprises 16 residues. Germline lookup yields CDR1 SSHAT and CDR2 FNYEAQ (reference sequence). Trimming left V 3 bases short and J 3 bases short, with 18 bases between. Combining the CDR3 with reference TRBV7-7 and TRBJ2-7 gives the whole variable domain GAGVSQSPRYKVTKRGQDVTLRCDPISSHATLYWYQQALGQGPEFLTYFNYEAQPDKSGLPSDRFSAERPEGSISTLTIQRTEQRDSAMYRCASSFSSTGHFYEQYFGPGTRLTVT.

V is TRBV4-1 and J is TRBJ2-7; the D gene could be TRBD1 or TRBD2 (5 bases each). Germline V lookup: CDR1 MGHRA, CDR2 YSYEKL. V lost 1 base and J 0 bases, leaving 10 bases between the germline ends. The CDR3 sequence is 15 residues long. CDR3 nucleotides: TGCGCCAGCAGCCAAGCCAAGGGGAGCTCCTACGAGCAGTACTTC. Translation: CASSQAKGSSYEQYF.

The rearrangement uses TRBV11-3 and TRBJ2-7, with TRBD2 identical over 7 bases. Germline V gives CDR1 SGHNT, CDR2 YENEEA. The CDR3 extends over 15 amino acids. With V trimmed by 5 bases and J by 0 bases, 7 bases remained unmatched. DNA for the CDR3: TGTGCCAGCAGCACGACGGGACTATACTCCTACGAGCAGTACTTC. Protein product: CASSTTGLYSYEQYF. The full variable domain, with the rest looked up from reference TRBV11-3 and TRBJ2-7, is EAGVVQSPRYKIIEKKQPVAFWCNPISGHNTLYWYLQNLGQGPELLIRYENEEAVDDSQLPKDRFSAERLKGVDSTLKIQPAELGDSAVYLCASSTTGLYSYEQYFGPGTRLTVT.

The rearrangement uses TRBV7-9 and TRBJ2-3, with 8 positions matching TRBD2. Germline loops: CDR1 SEHNR, CDR2 FQNEAQ (reference sequence). This CDR3 spans 14 amino acids. V lost 5 bases to trimming and J lost 8 bases; unmatched junction nucleotides: 9. CDR3 nucleotide sequence: TGTGCCAGCAGCCGTGGGGGACTAGTTGGTACGCAGTATTTT. It translates to CASSRGGLVGTQYF.

The rearrangement joins TRBV6-5 to TRBJ1-1; D is undetermined. V was clipped by 0 bases and J by 1 base, with 12 bases between them. The CDR3 is 16 amino acids. Germline V CDR1 and CDR2: MNHEY, SVGAGI. CDR3 in DNA: TGTGCCAGCAGTTACTCGTACTTGGGCTCGAACACTGAAGCTTTCTTT. Its protein product is CASSYSYLGSNTEAFF.